One sample yielded the 27 T cell receptor beta chains listed below, sequenced in a study of cytomegalovirus exposure and HLA in healthy donors. 60 Vbeta and 13 Jbeta primers were used in PCR. Repertoires were generated with immunoSEQ multiplex PCR, while TCRdb's copy carries only in-frame clones and drops some. The table shows 75,000 to 100,000 clones, with approximately 72% occurring only once. The sample taken for sequencing was PBMCs. The receptor set was obtained from a female donor in good health and CMV-seropositive.

This clone was counted a few times. The chain is built from TRBV18 and TRBJ2-1, with 12 bases identical to TRBD2. CDR1 is KGHSH and CDR2 is LQKENI in the germline V gene. CDR3 size: 14 residues. J was trimmed by 9 bases and V by 8 bases; bases with no gene match: 8. CDR3 sequence reads: CASARTSGTSEQFF. The DNA for the CDR3 is TGTGCCAGCGCCAGGACTAGCGGGACTAGTGAGCAGTTCTTC.

The chain carries TRBV28 and TRBJ2-5; 7 bases match TRBD2. CDR1 and CDR2 (germline): MDHEN, SYDVKM. This CDR3 is 12 amino acids long. J was trimmed by 3 bases and V by 8 bases; bases with no gene match: 3. In DNA form, the CDR3 reads TGTGCCAGCTTGGGGGGGAAAGAGACCCAGTACTTC. It encodes CASLGGKETQYF.

This clone was found a few times. V and J are TRBV29-1 and TRBJ2-1; 8 bases fit TRBD1. Unmatched junction bases numbered 3, after V lost 1 base and J lost 7 bases. The CDR3 consists of 13 residues. CDR1 is SQVTM, CDR2 ANQGSEA, per germline. CDR3 coding DNA: TGCAGCGTTGAAGGACAGGGGAGGAATGAGCAGTTCTTC. Encoded protein: CSVEGQGRNEQFF.

The chain combines TRBV15 with TRBJ1-5, with D hard to call. Germline V gene data show CDR1 as LNHNV and CDR2 as YYDKDF (reference sequence). V was shortened by 0 bases and J by 1 base, with 7 bases between the two germline ends. This CDR3 spans 15 amino acids. CDR3 in DNA: TGTGCCACCAGCAGAGACGCGAGGAGCAATCAGCCCCAGCATTTT. Amino acids: CATSRDARSNQPQHF.

This clone came up many times. This chain links TRBV19 with TRBJ1-1; no definite D call. This CDR3 has 13 amino acids. Germline V gene lookup returns CDR1 LNHDA and CDR2 SQIVND (reference sequence). Trimming removed 5 bases from V and 2 bases from J, with 9 bases in between. This CDR3 reads CASSAGLNTEAFF. The CDR3 DNA reads as TGTGCCAGTAGTGCCGGACTAAACACTGAAGCTTTCTTT.

This clone was seen a few times. J is TRBJ1-6 and V is TRBV6-5, with D possibly matching TRBD1 (6 bases). The V and J ends lost 5 bases and 11 bases respectively, with 13 bases between them. This CDR3 contains 13 residues. Per germline, CDR1 MNHEY and CDR2 SVGAGI. The CDR3 reads CASSNIRTAPLHF. The CDR3 region has the DNA TGTGCCAGCAGTAATATCCGGACAGCACCCCTCCACTTT.

The rearrangement joins TRBV18 to TRBJ1-5; no clear D gene. Trimming took off 3 bases at V and 8 bases at J, with 11 bases between the two ends. The germline V gene encodes CDR1 KGHSH and CDR2 LQKENI. The CDR3 runs 13 residues. CDR3 DNA: TGTGCCAGCTCACCCGCCCTTAGTGAGCCCCAGCATTTT. It yields the protein CASSPALSEPQHF.

Only one count was recorded for this clone. The gene calls are TRBV9 and TRBJ1-2, with TRBD1 matching 9 bases. Germline values: CDR1 SGDLS, CDR2 YYNGEE. This CDR3 is built from 12 residues. J was trimmed by 9 bases and V by 3 bases; bases with no gene match: 3. The CDR3, as DNA: TGTGCCAGCAGCGCCGACAGGGGGAGCTACACCTTC. Amino acids: CASSADRGSYTF.

This clone was seen a few times. The chain couples TRBV6-1 to TRBJ1-1, with TRBD1 matching 8 bases. Germline V gene data show CDR1 as MNHNS and CDR2 as SASEGT. The CDR3 is 12 residues long. After removal of 6 bases from V and 5 bases from J, the junction contained 2 bases not matched to a gene. The DNA for the CDR3 is TGTGCCAGCAGCTGGACAGGGACTGAAGCTTTCTTT. Amino acid sequence: CASSWTGTEAFF.

The chain carries TRBV6-5 and TRBJ2-5, with 8 bases lining up with TRBD1. The CDR3 is 14 amino acids. Germline-derived CDR1 and CDR2 are MNHEY and SVGAGI. V dropped 4 bases and J dropped 5; count of bases not matched to a gene: 6. In DNA, the CDR3 is TGTGCCAGCAGTTGGAGACAGGGGAGGGAGACCCAGTACTTC. Encoded protein: CASSWRQGRETQYF.

The genes are TRBV7-9 and TRBJ1-3, with a possible D match to TRBD1 (6 bases). The CDR3 loop spans 14 amino acids. V was pared by 5 bases and J by 4 bases, with 12 bases between. Germline CDR1 and CDR2: SEHNR and FQNEAQ (reference sequence). As DNA, the CDR3 is TGTGCCAGCAGCCAAACAGGGCTGGGAAACACCATATATTTT. Residues: CASSQTGLGNTIYF. Using reference TRBV7-9 and TRBJ1-3 for the parts outside the CDR3, the full variable domain is DTGVSQNPRHKITKRGQNVTFRCDPISEHNRLYWYRQTLGQGPEFLTYFQNEAQLEKSRLLSDRFSAERPKGSFSTLEIQRTEQGDSAMYLCASSQTGLGNTIYFGEGSWLTVV.

The chain has TRBV7-6 and TRBJ2-1; a weak D match, TRBD2 (5 bases). The CDR3 has 14 residues. The V gene lost 3 bases and the J gene lost 12 bases, with 18 bases spanning the gap. The germline gives CDR1 SGHVS, CDR2 FNYEAQ. In nucleotides, the CDR3 is TGTGCCAGCAGCTTGGAGAGGCGGGTGTTGGGGCAGTTCTTC. Amino acid sequence: CASSLERRVLGQFF.

The chain employs TRBV6-5 and TRBJ2-1, with no clear D. Germline CDR1 and CDR2: MNHEY and SVGAGI. Trimming left V 6 bases short and J 12 bases short, with 12 bases between. There are 11 residues in the CDR3. The CDR3 DNA reads as TGTGCCAGCAGCCAGGCTTCGGTGCAGTTCTTC. Translating gives CASSQASVQFF.

CDR3 sequence: CASSLLLAGGLYTDTQYF. CDR3 coding DNA: TGTGCCAGCAGCTTATTATTAGCGGGGGGACTCTACACAGATACGCAGTATTTT. V usage is TRBV13 and J usage is TRBJ2-3; 10 positions match TRBD2. J lost 2 bases, V lost 2 bases, and 10 bases had no gene match. CDR1 PRHDT and CDR2 FYEKMQ come from the germline V gene (reference sequence). The CDR3 runs to 18 residues.

This chain links TRBV9 with TRBJ2-3; D is undetermined. V was cut by 0 bases and J by 6 bases, with 11 bases left in between. Germline V CDR1 and CDR2: SGDLS, YYNGEE. CDR3 length equals 14 residues. The chain's CDR3 is CASSVAPRMDTQYF. CDR3 nucleotide sequence: TGTGCCAGCAGCGTAGCTCCCAGAATGGATACGCAGTATTTT.

The chain employs TRBV9 and TRBJ2-3; 10 positions agree with TRBD2. This CDR3 has 16 residues. Germline-derived CDR1 and CDR2 are SGDLS and YYNGEE. J lost 5 bases, V lost 2 bases, and 8 bases had no gene match. DNA for the CDR3: TGTGCCAGCAGCGTCGCGGGACTAGCGACTAGAGATACGCAGTATTTT. It yields the protein CASSVAGLATRDTQYF.

This clone was counted a single time. The CDR3, as DNA: TGTGCCAGCAGGCCTGGGGGGGGCGCCGGCACTGAAGCTTTCTTT. Its translation is CASRPGGGAGTEAFF. The rearrangement uses TRBV6-5 and TRBJ1-1, with D possibly matching TRBD1 (6 bases). The CDR3 is 15 amino acids. From germline, CDR1 is MNHEY and CDR2 SVGAGI. Trimming stripped 6 bases from V and 4 bases from J, with 18 bases between.

This clone was seen a few times. This chain joins TRBV29-1 and TRBJ2-1; maybe TRBD2 (6 bases). The length of the CDR3 is 11 residues. Deletions cut 8 bases from V and 7 bases from J, with 12 bases between. CDR1 is SQVTM, CDR2 ANQGSEA, per germline. The CDR3 spells CSLRAGNEQFF. The CDR3 nucleotides are TGCAGCCTCCGCGCGGGGAATGAGCAGTTCTTC.

J is TRBJ1-5 and V is TRBV6-5; no firm D call. The CDR3 is 14 residues long. CDR1 and CDR2 (germline): MNHEY, SVGAGI. V dropped 0 bases and J dropped 0 bases, with 3 bases sitting between them. In DNA, the CDR3 is TGTGCCAGCAGTTACTCCCTTAGCAATCAGCCCCAGCATTTT. As protein: CASSYSLSNQPQHF.

This clone was seen only a few times. The chain uses TRBV28 and TRBJ2-3; TRBD2 matches 9 bases. The germline CDR1 and CDR2 sequences are MDHEN and SYDVKM. J was trimmed by 1 base and V by 5 bases; bases with no gene match: 4. CDR3 length: 15 amino acids. CDR3 sequence (DNA): TGTGCCAGCAGTGATAGGACTAGCGGCACAGATACGCAGTATTTT. It encodes CASSDRTSGTDTQYF.

This chain joins TRBV30 and TRBJ2-1; 7 bases align to TRBD1. Germline V CDR1 and CDR2: GTSNPN, SVGIG (reference sequence). CDR3 length: 15 residues. V was clipped by 6 bases and J by 8 bases; unmatched bases: 16. This CDR3 reads CACSPTGLLWDEQFF. In DNA form, the CDR3 reads TGTGCCTGTTCCCCGACAGGGCTCTTGTGGGATGAGCAGTTCTTC.

This chain's CDR3 is CAISYRGQEQYF. The CDR3 DNA sequence: TGTGCCATCAGTTACAGGGGGCAAGAGCAGTACTTC. This chain links TRBV10-3 with TRBJ2-7, with TRBD1 matching 9 bases. The CDR3 totals 12 residues. The germline CDR1 and CDR2 sequences are ENHRY and SYGVKD. J was trimmed by 7 bases and V by 5 bases; bases with no gene match: 3.

The chain employs TRBV5-1 and TRBJ1-5, with D tentatively TRBD1 (6 bases). Deletions cut 4 bases from V and 0 bases from J, with 11 bases between. This CDR3 is 15 amino acids long. Germline CDR1 is SGHRS and CDR2 is YFSETQ. This CDR3 is CASSKETGSNQPQHF. CDR3 DNA sequence: TGCGCCAGCAGCAAGGAGACAGGTAGCAATCAGCCCCAGCATTTT.

The chain couples TRBV5-1 to TRBJ2-7; 7 positions agree with TRBD1. V trimming: 0 bases; J trimming: 5 bases; junction bases outside the gene matches: 5. CDR3 length equals 14 residues. Germline V gives CDR1 SGHRS, CDR2 YFSETQ. The CDR3 bases are TGCGCCAGCAGCTTGGTAGGGGGCAGAAACGAGCAGTACTTC. It yields the protein CASSLVGGRNEQYF.

The gene calls are TRBV30 and TRBJ1-1; D perhaps matches TRBD1 (6 bases). Germline values: CDR1 GTSNPN, CDR2 SVGIG (reference sequence). This CDR3 has 11 amino acids. V was cut by 5 bases and J by 7 bases, with 11 bases left in between. Here the CDR3 reads CAWGQLYEAFF. CDR3 in DNA: TGTGCCTGGGGACAGTTGTATGAAGCTTTCTTT.

The chain couples TRBV9 to TRBJ1-4; TRBD1 might be the D (6 bases). The CDR3 sequence is 15 residues long. V was cut by 0 bases and J by 5 bases, with 11 bases left in between. Germline V gene sequence: CDR1 SGDLS, CDR2 YYNGEE. The CDR3 region is CASSVGGTPNEKLFF. Here the CDR3 DNA reads TGTGCCAGCAGCGTAGGGGGGACACCCAATGAAAAACTGTTTTTT.

This chain connects TRBV10-1 to TRBJ1-6; perhaps TRBD1 as D (6 bases). The V end was cut by 3 bases, the J end by 5 bases, with 8 bases between. This CDR3 has 14 amino acids. Germline V CDR1 and CDR2: WNHNN, SYGVQD (reference sequence). CDR3: CASSEGQNNSPLHF. Written as DNA, the CDR3 is TGCGCCAGCAGTGAAGGACAGAATAATTCACCCCTCCACTTT.